This T cell receptor (beta chain) was obtained from a study of blood T cells in healthy people across ages. Findings and limits, study-wide: Strong correlation was found linking TCR beta diversity to naive T cell percentage.

In this sample, this clonotype turned up a few times. The antigen is undetermined. The use of a sample-barcoded 5' primer and a J-beta primer mix characterized a second PCR of roughly 6 to 11 cycles. From the 5' RACE reads, TCRdb called clonotypes with MiXCR, one entry per CDR3 protein. This table has about 1.4 million distinct CDR3 sequences, approximately 60% appearing once. The TCR originated in a young man in good health. The specimen was blood.

The CDR3 loop reads CAIRRTGSGRDIQYF. The CDR3 DNA is TGTGCCATCAGACGGACAGGCTCGGGAAGGGACATTCAGTACTTC. V and J are TRBV10-3 and TRBJ2-4, with 7 bases fitting TRBD1. This CDR3 is built from 15 residues. The trim removed 6 bases at V and 8 bases at J, leaving 13 bases unmatched. Germline V gives CDR1 ENHRY, CDR2 SYGVKD.